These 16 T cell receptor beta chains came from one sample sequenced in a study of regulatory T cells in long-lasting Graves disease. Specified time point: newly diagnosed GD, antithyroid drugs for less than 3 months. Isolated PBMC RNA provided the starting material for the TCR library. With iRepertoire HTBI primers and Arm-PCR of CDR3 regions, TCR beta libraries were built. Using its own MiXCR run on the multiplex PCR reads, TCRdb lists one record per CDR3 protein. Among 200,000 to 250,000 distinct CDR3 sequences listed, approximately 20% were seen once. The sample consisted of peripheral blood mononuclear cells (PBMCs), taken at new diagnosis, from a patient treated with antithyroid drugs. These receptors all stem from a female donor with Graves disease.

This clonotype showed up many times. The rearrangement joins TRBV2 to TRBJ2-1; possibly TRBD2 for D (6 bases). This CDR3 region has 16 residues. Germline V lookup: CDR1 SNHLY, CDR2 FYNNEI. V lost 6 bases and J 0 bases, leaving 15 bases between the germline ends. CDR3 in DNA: TGTGCCAGCAGGCGGGACTCCAGAAGCTCCTACAATGAGCAGTTCTTC. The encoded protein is CASRRDSRSSYNEQFF.

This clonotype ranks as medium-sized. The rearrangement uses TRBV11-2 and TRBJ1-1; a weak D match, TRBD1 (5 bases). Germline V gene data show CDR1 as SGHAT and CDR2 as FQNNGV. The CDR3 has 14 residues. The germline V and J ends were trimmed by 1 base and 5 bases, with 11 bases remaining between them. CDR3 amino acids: CASSLVRGYTEAFF. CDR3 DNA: TGTGCCAGCAGCTTAGTGAGGGGCTATACTGAAGCTTTCTTT.

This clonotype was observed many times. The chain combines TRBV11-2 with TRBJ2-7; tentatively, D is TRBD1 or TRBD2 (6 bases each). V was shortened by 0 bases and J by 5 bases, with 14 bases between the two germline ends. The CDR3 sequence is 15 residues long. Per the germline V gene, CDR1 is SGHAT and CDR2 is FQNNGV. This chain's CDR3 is CASSLEVWGANEQYF. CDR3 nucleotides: TGTGCCAGCAGCTTAGAGGTATGGGGGGCGAACGAGCAGTACTTC.

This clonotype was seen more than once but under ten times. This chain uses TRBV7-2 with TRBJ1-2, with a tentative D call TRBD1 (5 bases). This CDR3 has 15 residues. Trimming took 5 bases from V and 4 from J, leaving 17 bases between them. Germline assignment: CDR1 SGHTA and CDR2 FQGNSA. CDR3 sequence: CASSTRAAETYGYTF. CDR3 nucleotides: TGTGCCAGCAGCACCAGGGCCGCAGAAACCTATGGCTACACCTTC. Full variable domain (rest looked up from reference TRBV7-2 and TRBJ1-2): GAGVSQSPSNKVTEKGKDVELRCDPISGHTALYWYRQSLGQGLEFLIYFQGNSAPDKSGLPSDRFSAERTGGSVSTLTIQRTQQEDSAVYLCASSTRAAETYGYTFGSGTRLTVV.

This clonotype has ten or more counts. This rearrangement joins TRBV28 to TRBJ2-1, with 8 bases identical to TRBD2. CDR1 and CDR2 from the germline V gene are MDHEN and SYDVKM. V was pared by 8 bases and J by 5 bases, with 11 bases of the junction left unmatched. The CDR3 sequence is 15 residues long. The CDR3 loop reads CASETIGLAHNEQFF. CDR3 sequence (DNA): TGTGCCAGCGAAACTATCGGACTAGCCCACAATGAGCAGTTCTTC.

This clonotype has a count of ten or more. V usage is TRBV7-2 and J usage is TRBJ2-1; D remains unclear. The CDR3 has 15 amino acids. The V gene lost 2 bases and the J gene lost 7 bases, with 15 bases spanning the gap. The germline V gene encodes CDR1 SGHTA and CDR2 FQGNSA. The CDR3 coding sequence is TGTGCCAGCAGCTTATCGGTGGTAGCCTCGAATGAGCAGTTCTTC. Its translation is CASSLSVVASNEQFF.

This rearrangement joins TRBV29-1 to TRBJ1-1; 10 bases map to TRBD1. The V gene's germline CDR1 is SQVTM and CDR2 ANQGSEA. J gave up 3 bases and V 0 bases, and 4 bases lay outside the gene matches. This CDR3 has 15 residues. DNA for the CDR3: TGCAGCGTTGAAGATTGGACAGGGGGAGACACTGAAGCTTTCTTT. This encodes CSVEDWTGGDTEAFF.

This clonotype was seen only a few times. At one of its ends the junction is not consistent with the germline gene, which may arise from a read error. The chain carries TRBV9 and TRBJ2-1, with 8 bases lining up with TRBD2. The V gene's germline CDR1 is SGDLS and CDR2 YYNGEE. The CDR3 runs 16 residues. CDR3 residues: CAGSVGVTSDNNEQFF. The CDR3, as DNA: TGTGCCGGCAGCGTAGGCGTGACTAGCGATAACAATGAGCAGTTCTTC. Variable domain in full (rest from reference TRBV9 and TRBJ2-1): DSGVTQTPKHLITATGQRVTLRCSPRSGDLSVYWYQQSLDQGLQFLIQYYNGEERAKGNILERFSAQQFPDLHSELNLSSLELGDSALYFCAGSVGVTSDNNEQFFGPGTRLTVL.

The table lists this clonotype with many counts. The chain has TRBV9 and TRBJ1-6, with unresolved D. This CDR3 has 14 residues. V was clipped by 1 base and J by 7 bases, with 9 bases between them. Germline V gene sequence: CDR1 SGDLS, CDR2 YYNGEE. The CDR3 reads CASSVMTQNSPLHF. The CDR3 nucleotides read TGTGCCAGCAGCGTAATGACCCAGAATTCACCCCTCCACTTT.

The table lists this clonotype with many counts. DNA of the CDR3: TGTGCCACCAGCGGCCTCAGGACTAGCGGGTATGGGGAGACCCAGTACTTC. Translated, it gives CATSGLRTSGYGETQYF. V gene TRBV24-1 combines with J gene TRBJ2-5, with 11 bases that match TRBD2. The V and J ends lost 7 bases and 5 bases, in that order; junction bases with no gene match: 14. Looked up from germline, CDR1 is KGHDR and CDR2 is SFDVKD. CDR3 length: 17 residues.

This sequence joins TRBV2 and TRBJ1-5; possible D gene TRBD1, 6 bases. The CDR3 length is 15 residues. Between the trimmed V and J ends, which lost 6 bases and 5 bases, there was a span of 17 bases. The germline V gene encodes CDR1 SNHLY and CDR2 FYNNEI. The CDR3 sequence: CASSDPGAFDQPQHF. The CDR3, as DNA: TGTGCCAGCAGCGATCCGGGGGCGTTCGATCAGCCCCAGCATTTT.

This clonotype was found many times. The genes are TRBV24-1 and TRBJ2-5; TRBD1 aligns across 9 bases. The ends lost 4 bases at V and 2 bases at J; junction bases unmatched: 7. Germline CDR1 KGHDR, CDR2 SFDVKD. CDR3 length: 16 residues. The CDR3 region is CATSEPDRGKQETQYF. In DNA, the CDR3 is TGTGCCACCAGTGAACCGGACAGGGGTAAACAAGAGACCCAGTACTTC.

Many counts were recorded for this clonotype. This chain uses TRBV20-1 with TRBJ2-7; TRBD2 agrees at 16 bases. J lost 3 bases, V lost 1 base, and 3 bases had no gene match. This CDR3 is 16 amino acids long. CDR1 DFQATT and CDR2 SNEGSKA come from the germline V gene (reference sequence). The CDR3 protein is CSARGGLAGGSYEQYF. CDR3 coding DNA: TGCAGTGCTAGAGGGGGACTAGCGGGAGGGAGCTACGAGCAGTACTTC.

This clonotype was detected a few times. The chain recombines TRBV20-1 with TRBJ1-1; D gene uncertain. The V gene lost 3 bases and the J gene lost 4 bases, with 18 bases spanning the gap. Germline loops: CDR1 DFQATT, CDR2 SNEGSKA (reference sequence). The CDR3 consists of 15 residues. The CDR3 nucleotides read TGCAGTGCTAGGAGAGGGAATTTGGAGAGCACTGAAGCTTTCTTT. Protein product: CSARRGNLESTEAFF.

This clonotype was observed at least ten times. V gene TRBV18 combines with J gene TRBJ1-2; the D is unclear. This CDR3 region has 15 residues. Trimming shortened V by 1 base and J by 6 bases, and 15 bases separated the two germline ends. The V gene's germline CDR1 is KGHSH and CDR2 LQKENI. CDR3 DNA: TGTGCCAGCTCACCACGGTCACAAAAAAGCCATGGCTACACCTTC. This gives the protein CASSPRSQKSHGYTF.

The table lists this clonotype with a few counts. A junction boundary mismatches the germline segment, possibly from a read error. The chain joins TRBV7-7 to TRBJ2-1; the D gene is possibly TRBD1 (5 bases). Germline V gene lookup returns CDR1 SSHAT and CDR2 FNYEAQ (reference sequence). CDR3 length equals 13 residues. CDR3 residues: CASSLTRASEQFF. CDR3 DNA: TGTGCTAGCAGCTTGACCAGGGCAAGTGAGCAGTTCTTC.